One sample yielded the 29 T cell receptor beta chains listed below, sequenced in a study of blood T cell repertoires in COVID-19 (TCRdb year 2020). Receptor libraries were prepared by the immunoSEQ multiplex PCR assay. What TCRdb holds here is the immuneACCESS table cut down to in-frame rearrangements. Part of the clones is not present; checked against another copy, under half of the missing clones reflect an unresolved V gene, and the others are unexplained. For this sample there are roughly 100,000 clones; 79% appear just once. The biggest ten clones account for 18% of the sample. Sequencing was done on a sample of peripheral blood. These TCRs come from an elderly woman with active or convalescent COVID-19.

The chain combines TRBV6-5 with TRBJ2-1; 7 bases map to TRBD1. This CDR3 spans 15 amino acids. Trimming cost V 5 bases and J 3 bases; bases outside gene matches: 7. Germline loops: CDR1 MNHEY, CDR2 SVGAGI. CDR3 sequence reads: CASSRDRSYYNEQFF. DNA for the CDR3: TGTGCCAGCAGTCGGGACAGATCCTACTACAATGAGCAGTTCTTC.

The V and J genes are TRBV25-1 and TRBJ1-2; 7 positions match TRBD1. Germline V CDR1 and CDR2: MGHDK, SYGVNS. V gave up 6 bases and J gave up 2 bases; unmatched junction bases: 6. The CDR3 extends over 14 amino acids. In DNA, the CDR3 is TGTGCCAGCAGCGCGTTACAGGGGAACTATGGCTACACCTTC. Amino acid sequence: CASSALQGNYGYTF.

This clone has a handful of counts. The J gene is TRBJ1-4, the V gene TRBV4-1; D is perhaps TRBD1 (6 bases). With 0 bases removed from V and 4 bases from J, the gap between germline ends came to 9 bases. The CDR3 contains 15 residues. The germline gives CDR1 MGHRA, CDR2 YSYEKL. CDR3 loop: CASSQERGHNEKLFF. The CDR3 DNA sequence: TGCGCCAGCAGCCAAGAAAGGGGACATAATGAAAAACTGTTTTTT.

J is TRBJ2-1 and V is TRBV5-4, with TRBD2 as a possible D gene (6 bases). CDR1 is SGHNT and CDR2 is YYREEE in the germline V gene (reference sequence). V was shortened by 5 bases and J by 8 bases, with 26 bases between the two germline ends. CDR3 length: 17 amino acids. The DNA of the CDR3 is TGTGCCAGCAGTTTTGGCGGGAAAAAGACTAGTTTCGATGAGCAGTTCTTC. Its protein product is CASSFGGKKTSFDEQFF.

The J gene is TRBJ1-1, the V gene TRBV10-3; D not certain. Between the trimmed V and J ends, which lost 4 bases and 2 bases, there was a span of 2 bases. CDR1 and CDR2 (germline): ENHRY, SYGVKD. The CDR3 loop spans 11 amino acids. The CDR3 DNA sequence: TGTGCCATCAGTGCTAACACTGAAGCTTTCTTT. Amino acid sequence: CAISANTEAFF.

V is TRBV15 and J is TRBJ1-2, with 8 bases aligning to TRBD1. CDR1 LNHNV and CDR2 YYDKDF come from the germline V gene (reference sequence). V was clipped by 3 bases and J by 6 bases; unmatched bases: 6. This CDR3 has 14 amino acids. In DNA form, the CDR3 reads TGTGCCACCAGCAGCGACTGGACAGGGAATGGCTACACCTTC. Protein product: CATSSDWTGNGYTF.

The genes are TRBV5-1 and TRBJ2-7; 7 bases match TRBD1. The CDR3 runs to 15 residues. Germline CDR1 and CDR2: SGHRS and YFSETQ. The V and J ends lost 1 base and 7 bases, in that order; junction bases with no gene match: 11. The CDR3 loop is CASSLRATGVSEQYF. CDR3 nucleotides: TGCGCCAGCAGCTTGCGGGCCACAGGGGTGAGTGAGCAGTACTTC. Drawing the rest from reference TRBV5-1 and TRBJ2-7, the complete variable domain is KAGVTQTPRYLIKTRGQQVTLSCSPISGHRSVSWYQQTPGQGLQFLFEYFSETQRNKGNFPGRFSGRQFSNSRSEMNVSTLELGDSALYLCASSLRATGVSEQYFGPGTRLTVT.

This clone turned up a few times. CDR3 in DNA: TGTGCCAGCAGTTTAACAGGGTCCTATGGCTACACCTTC. It is translated as CASSLTGSYGYTF. The chain links TRBV27 to TRBJ1-2; the D gene is possibly TRBD1 (6 bases). CDR3 length: 13 residues. The germline gives CDR1 MNHEY, CDR2 SMNVEV (reference sequence). Between the trimmed V and J ends, which lost 2 bases and 4 bases, there was a span of 8 bases.

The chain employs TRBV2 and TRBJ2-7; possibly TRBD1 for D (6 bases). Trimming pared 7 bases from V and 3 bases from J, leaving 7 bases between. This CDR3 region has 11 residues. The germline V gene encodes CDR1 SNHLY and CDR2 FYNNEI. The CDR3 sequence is CASNRDYEQYF. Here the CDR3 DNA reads TGTGCCAGCAACAGGGACTACGAGCAGTACTTC.

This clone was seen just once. CDR3 in amino acids: CASILADYYNSPLHF. CDR3 nucleotides: TGTGCCAGCATATTGGCGGACTACTATAATTCACCCCTCCACTTT. The chain carries TRBV2 and TRBJ1-6; no clear D gene. CDR3 length: 15 amino acids. Germline loops: CDR1 SNHLY, CDR2 FYNNEI. V gave up 7 bases and J gave up 3 bases, with 13 bases separating them. Full variable domain (missing parts from reference TRBV2 and TRBJ1-6): EPEVTQTPSHQVTQMGQEVILRCVPISNHLYFYWYRQILGQKVEFLVSFYNNEISEKSEIFDDQFSVERPDGSNFTLKIRSTKLEDSAMYFCASILADYYNSPLHFGNGTRLTVT.

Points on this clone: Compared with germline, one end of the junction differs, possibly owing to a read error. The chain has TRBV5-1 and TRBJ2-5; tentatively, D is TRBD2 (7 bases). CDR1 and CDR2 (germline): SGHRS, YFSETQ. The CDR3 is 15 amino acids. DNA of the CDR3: TGTGCCAGCAGGGGACTACCCACCCTCCCGGAGACCCAGTACTTC. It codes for CASRGLPTLPETQYF.

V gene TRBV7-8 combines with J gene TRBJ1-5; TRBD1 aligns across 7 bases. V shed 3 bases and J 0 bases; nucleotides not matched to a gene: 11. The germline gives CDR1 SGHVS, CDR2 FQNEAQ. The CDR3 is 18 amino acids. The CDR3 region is CASSLTGISRYSNQPQHF. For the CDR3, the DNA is TGTGCCAGCAGCTTGACAGGGATAAGCAGATATAGCAATCAGCCCCAGCATTTT.

The CDR3 nucleotides are TGTGCCAGCAGCTTGGGAGGGACTAGCGGGAGGCGGGAGCAGTACTTC. This translates into CASSLGGTSGRREQYF. The rearrangement links TRBV5-4 to TRBJ2-7, with 15 bases matching TRBD2. With 0 bases clipped from V and 7 bases from J, the junction kept 5 bases outside the gene matches. The CDR3 is made up of 16 amino acids. The germline V gene encodes CDR1 SGHNT and CDR2 YYREEE (reference sequence).

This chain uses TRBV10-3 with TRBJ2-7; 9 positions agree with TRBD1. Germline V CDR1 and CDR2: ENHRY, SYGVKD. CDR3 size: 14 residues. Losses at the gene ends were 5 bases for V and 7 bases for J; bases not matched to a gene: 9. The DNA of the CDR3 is TGTGCCATCAGTTGGGACAGGGAGGTTGGGGAGCAGTACTTC. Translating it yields CAISWDREVGEQYF.

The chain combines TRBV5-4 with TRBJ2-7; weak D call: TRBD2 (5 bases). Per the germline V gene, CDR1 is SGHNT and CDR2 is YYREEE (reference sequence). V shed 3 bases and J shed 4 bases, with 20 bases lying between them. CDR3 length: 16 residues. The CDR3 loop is CASSSGGAGLYYEQYF. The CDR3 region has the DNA TGTGCCAGCAGCTCCGGAGGCGCGGGCTTATATTACGAGCAGTACTTC.

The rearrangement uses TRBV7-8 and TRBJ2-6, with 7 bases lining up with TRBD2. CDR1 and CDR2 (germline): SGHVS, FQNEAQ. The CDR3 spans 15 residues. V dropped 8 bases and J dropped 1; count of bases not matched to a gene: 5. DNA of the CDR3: TGTGCCAGCCGTATGGGGGGGTCTGGGGCCAACGTCCTGACTTTC. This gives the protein CASRMGGSGANVLTF.

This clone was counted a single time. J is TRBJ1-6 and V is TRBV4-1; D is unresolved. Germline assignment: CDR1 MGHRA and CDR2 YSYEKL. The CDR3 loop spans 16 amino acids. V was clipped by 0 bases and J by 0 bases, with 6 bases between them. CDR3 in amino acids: CASSQESSSYNSPLHF. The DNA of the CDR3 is TGCGCCAGCAGCCAAGAATCTAGCTCCTATAATTCACCCCTCCACTTT.

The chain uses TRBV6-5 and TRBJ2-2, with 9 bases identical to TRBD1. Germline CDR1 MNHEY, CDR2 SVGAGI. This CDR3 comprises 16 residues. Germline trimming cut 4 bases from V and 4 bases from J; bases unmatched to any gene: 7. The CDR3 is CASSSHTGGPTGELFF. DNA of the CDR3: TGTGCCAGCAGTTCGCACACAGGGGGCCCCACCGGGGAGCTGTTTTTT.

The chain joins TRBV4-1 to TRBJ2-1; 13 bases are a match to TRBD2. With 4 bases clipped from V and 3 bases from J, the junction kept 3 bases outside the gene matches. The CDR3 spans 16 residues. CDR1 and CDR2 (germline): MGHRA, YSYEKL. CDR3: CASSRLAGGLYNEQFF. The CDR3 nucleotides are TGCGCCAGCAGCCGACTAGCGGGAGGCCTCTACAATGAGCAGTTCTTC.

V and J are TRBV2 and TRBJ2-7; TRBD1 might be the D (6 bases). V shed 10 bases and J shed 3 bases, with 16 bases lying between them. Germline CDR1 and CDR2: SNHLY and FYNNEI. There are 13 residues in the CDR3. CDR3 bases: TGTGCCACCAAGACCGGACAGTACTACGAGCAGTACTTC. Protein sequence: CATKTGQYYEQYF.

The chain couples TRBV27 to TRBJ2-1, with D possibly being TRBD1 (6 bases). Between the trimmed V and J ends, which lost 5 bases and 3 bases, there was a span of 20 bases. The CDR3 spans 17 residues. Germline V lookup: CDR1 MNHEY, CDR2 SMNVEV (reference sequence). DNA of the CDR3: TGTGCCAGCAGTCCTCCGACAGGCGCCCCGTTCTACAATGAGCAGTTCTTC. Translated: CASSPPTGAPFYNEQFF.

CDR3 in amino acids: CASSLYAGGVETQYF. CDR3 bases: TGCGCCAGCAGCTTGTATGCGGGAGGAGTTGAGACCCAGTACTTC. The chain uses TRBV5-1 and TRBJ2-5, with 8 positions matching TRBD2. Germline V lookup: CDR1 SGHRS, CDR2 YFSETQ. Trimming cost V 1 base and J 5 bases; bases outside gene matches: 7. The CDR3 has 15 amino acids.

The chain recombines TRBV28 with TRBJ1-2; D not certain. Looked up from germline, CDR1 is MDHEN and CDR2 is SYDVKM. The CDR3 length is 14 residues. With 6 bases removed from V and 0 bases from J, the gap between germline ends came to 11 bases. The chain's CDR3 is CASRTYEANYGYTF. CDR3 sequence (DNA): TGTGCCAGCAGAACTTACGAAGCTAACTATGGCTACACCTTC.

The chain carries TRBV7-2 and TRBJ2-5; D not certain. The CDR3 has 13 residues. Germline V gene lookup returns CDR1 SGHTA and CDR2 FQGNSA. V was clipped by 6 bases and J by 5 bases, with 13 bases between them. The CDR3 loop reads CASRQNPVETQYF. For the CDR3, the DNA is TGTGCCAGCAGACAGAACCCGGTTGAGACCCAGTACTTC.

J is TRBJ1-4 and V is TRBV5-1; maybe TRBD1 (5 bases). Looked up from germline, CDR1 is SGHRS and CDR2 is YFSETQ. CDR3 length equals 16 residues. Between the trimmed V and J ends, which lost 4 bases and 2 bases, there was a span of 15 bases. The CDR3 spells CASSPGSGLTNEKLFF. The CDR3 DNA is TGCGCCAGCAGCCCCGGTTCAGGGCTTACTAATGAAAAACTGTTTTTT.

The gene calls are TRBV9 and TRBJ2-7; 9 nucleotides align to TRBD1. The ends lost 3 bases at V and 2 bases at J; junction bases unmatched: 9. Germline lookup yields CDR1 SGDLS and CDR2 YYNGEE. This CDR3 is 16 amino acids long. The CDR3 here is CASSDRGTGSPYEQYF. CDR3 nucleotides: TGTGCCAGCAGCGACCGGGGGACAGGGAGCCCCTACGAGCAGTACTTC.

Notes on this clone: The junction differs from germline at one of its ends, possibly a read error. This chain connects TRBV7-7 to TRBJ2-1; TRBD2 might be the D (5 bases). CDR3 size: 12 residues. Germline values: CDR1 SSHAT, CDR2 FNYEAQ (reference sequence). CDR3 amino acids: CASSPVRGEQFF. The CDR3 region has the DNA TGTGCTAGCAGCCCTGTACGGGGTGAGCAGTTCTTC.

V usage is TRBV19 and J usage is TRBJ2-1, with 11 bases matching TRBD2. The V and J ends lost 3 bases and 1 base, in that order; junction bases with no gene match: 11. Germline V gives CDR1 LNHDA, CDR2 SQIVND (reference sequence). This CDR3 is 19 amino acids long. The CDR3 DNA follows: TGTGCCAGTAGTATCTTCCGGGCTAGCGGGGGGTTGTCCTACAATGAGCAGTTCTTC. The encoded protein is CASSIFRASGGLSYNEQFF.

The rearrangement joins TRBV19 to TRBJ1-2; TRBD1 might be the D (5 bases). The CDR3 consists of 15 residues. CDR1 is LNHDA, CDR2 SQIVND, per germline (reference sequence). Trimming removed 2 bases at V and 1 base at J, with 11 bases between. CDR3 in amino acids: CASSISGRINYGYTF. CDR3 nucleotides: TGTGCCAGTAGTATATCAGGGCGGATTAACTATGGCTACACCTTC.